The 25 T cell receptor beta chains listed next were all sequenced from one sample in a study of blood T cell repertoires in COVID-19. The repertoire was sequenced with immunoSEQ multiplex PCR; TCRdb's copy has only in-frame clones and lacks some. This table has 200,000 to 300,000 clones, approximately 84% appearing once. The sample comprised peripheral blood. The receptors come from a man aged 45-65 years with acute or convalescent COVID-19.

This chain links TRBV27 with TRBJ1-5, with D tentatively TRBD1 (6 bases). V was clipped by 6 bases and J by 4 bases, with 10 bases between them. This CDR3 comprises 13 residues. From germline, CDR1 is MNHEY and CDR2 SMNVEV (reference sequence). In nucleotides, the CDR3 is TGTGCCAGCAGCACAGGGTGGAATCAGCCCCAGCATTTT. This sequence encodes CASSTGWNQPQHF.

This sequence joins TRBV6-6 and TRBJ1-1; 8 bases line up with TRBD1. V dropped 2 bases and J dropped 4; count of bases not matched to a gene: 6. The V gene's germline CDR1 is MNHNY and CDR2 SVGAGI (reference sequence). This CDR3 spans 15 amino acids. CDR3 bases: TGTGCCAGCAGTTACACACCAGGGGGCGGCACTGAAGCTTTCTTT. As protein: CASSYTPGGGTEAFF.

V usage is TRBV20-1 and J usage is TRBJ2-3, with D hard to call. The CDR3 extends over 11 amino acids. In germline, CDR1 is DFQATT, CDR2 SNEGSKA (reference sequence). V dropped 6 bases and J dropped 2 bases, with 6 bases sitting between them. The DNA for the CDR3 is TGCAGTGCCGAGAACACAGATACGCAGTATTTT. Amino acid sequence: CSAENTDTQYF.

The gene calls are TRBV7-3 and TRBJ2-7, with TRBD2 identical over 7 bases. The V segment lost 2 bases and the J segment 2 bases; nucleotides outside the gene matches: 18. The CDR3 contains 19 residues. CDR1 SGHTA and CDR2 FQGTGA come from the germline V gene. CDR3 in amino acids: CASSLPSGSDGRPPYEQYF. CDR3 nucleotides: TGTGCCAGCAGCTTACCCTCGGGATCGGACGGGAGGCCTCCCTACGAGCAGTACTTC.

The chain links TRBV27 to TRBJ1-4, with 7 bases lining up with TRBD1. CDR3 length: 16 amino acids. Per the germline V gene, CDR1 is MNHEY and CDR2 is SMNVEV (reference sequence). J gave up 8 bases and V 5 bases, and 14 bases lay outside the gene matches. CDR3 bases: TGTGCCAGCAGTCTCCGAGGACAGGAAGGGCGGGAAAAACTGTTTTTT. Translating gives CASSLRGQEGREKLFF.

The J gene is TRBJ1-3, the V gene TRBV10-3; 10 bases line up with TRBD1. Per germline, CDR1 ENHRY and CDR2 SYGVKD. The CDR3 extends over 18 amino acids. Trimming at V came to 6 bases and at J to 2 bases, leaving 13 bases not matched to a gene. CDR3 DNA: TGTGCCATCAGACCGACAGGGGGCAAGGATAGCGCTGGAAACACCATATATTTT. The encoded protein is CAIRPTGGKDSAGNTIYF.

The gene calls are TRBV7-8 and TRBJ2-5; 8 bases agree with TRBD2. The CDR3 is made up of 16 amino acids. V gave up 5 bases and J gave up 6 bases; unmatched junction bases: 14. The germline CDR1 and CDR2 sequences are SGHVS and FQNEAQ. For the CDR3, the DNA is TGTGCCAGCAGCCACGCGGGAGCGGGAGCGGGCCAGACCCAGTACTTC. Translation gives CASSHAGAGAGQTQYF.

V and J are TRBV7-9 and TRBJ2-1; D perhaps matches TRBD2 (6 bases). Per germline, CDR1 SEHNR and CDR2 FQNEAQ (reference sequence). The ends were cut back, 0 bases at V and 8 bases at J, with 14 bases in the middle. CDR3 length: 15 amino acids. This chain's CDR3 is CASSLAGTAYYEQFF. DNA of the CDR3: TGTGCCAGCAGCTTAGCCGGGACTGCCTATTATGAGCAGTTCTTC.

This clone was found a few times. The chain carries TRBV3-1 (or the pseudogene TRBV3-2) and TRBJ2-1; weak D call: TRBD2 (5 bases). V lost 6 bases and J 5 bases, leaving 17 bases between the germline ends. The V gene's germline CDR1 is LGHDT and CDR2 YNNKEL (reference sequence). The CDR3 length is 15 residues. CDR3 loop: CASSINGNRHNEQFF. CDR3 nucleotide sequence: TGTGCCAGCAGTATCAACGGGAATCGGCACAATGAGCAGTTCTTC.

The chain recombines TRBV18 with TRBJ2-7; perhaps TRBD1 as D (6 bases). The CDR3 extends over 16 amino acids. The ends were cut back, 2 bases at V and 4 bases at J, with 18 bases in the middle. CDR1 is KGHSH, CDR2 LQKENI, per germline. The CDR3 DNA is TGTGCCAGCTCACCATTATTAGGGCAGGGGACGTACGAGCAGTACTTC. Translated, it gives CASSPLLGQGTYEQYF.

V gene TRBV30 combines with J gene TRBJ2-7, with 7 bases that match TRBD1. The CDR3 runs to 14 residues. Germline loops: CDR1 GTSNPN, CDR2 SVGIG (reference sequence). V lost 2 bases, J lost 9 bases, and 13 bases stayed unmatched. The CDR3: CAWSRTGSGDRQYF. CDR3 bases: TGTGCCTGGAGTAGGACAGGCAGTGGCGACCGGCAGTACTTC.

DNA of the CDR3: TGCGCCAGCAGCCGAACAGGGGGCACTGAAGCTTTCTTT. Its translation: CASSRTGGTEAFF. J is TRBJ1-1 and V is TRBV4-1; 8 bases align to TRBD1. CDR1 MGHRA and CDR2 YSYEKL come from the germline V gene. V gave up 4 bases and J gave up 4 bases; unmatched junction bases: 2. The CDR3 has 13 amino acids.

In this sample, this clone turned up a few times. This rearrangement joins TRBV6-6 to TRBJ1-6; D is undetermined. The CDR3 sequence is 13 residues long. V was shortened by 2 bases and J by 7 bases, with 6 bases between the two germline ends. CDR1 is MNHNY and CDR2 is SVGAGI in the germline V gene (reference sequence). DNA for the CDR3: TGTGCCAGCAGTTACCTCCCGAATTCACCCCTCCACTTT. It encodes CASSYLPNSPLHF.

This sequence joins TRBV7-8 and TRBJ2-2; the match to TRBD1 covers 9 bases. The V and J ends lost 5 bases and 6 bases, in that order; junction bases with no gene match: 4. This CDR3 contains 14 residues. The germline V gene encodes CDR1 SGHVS and CDR2 FQNEAQ. CDR3 DNA: TGTGCCAGCAGCCGGGACAGGGTCCCCGGGGAGCTGTTTTTT. Translating gives CASSRDRVPGELFF.

The chain carries TRBV27 and TRBJ2-7; D is perhaps TRBD2 (7 bases). Per the germline V gene, CDR1 is MNHEY and CDR2 is SMNVEV (reference sequence). V lost 6 bases to trimming and J lost 9 bases, with 21 bases between them. CDR3 length: 14 amino acids. CDR3 sequence: CASRPGGVFLLQYF. In DNA, the CDR3 is TGTGCCAGCAGGCCGGGGGGCGTTTTTCTTTTGCAGTACTTC.

The chain recombines TRBV6-5 with TRBJ1-5; 8 bases map to TRBD1. The CDR3 contains 13 residues. Trimming cost V 8 bases and J 6 bases; bases outside gene matches: 6. Germline loops: CDR1 MNHEY, CDR2 SVGAGI. The CDR3 region has the DNA TGTGCCAGCTGCAGGGGGCAGGGTCAGCCCCAGCATTTT. This encodes CASCRGQGQPQHF.

CDR3 in amino acids: CASSLAILETGQGNTIYF. The DNA for the CDR3 is TGTGCCAGCAGCTTAGCGATTCTTGAGACAGGGCAAGGAAACACCATATATTTT. The chain carries TRBV7-6 and TRBJ1-3, with 7 bases aligning to TRBD1. Germline lookup yields CDR1 SGHVS and CDR2 FNYEAQ. J was trimmed by 4 bases and V by 0 bases; bases with no gene match: 12. This CDR3 spans 18 amino acids.

This chain connects TRBV11-3 to TRBJ2-5; D perhaps matches TRBD1 (6 bases). The CDR3 consists of 14 residues. Germline V gives CDR1 SGHNT, CDR2 YENEEA. The V gene lost 5 bases and the J gene lost 5 bases, with 15 bases spanning the gap. CDR3 coding DNA: TGTGCCAGCAGCCCCCGAGGGGGAGCCGAGACCCAGTACTTC. Its protein product is CASSPRGGAETQYF.

This chain connects TRBV28 to TRBJ2-5; the match to TRBD1 covers 8 bases. CDR3 length: 15 amino acids. V was pared by 5 bases and J by 4 bases, with 9 bases of the junction left unmatched. Germline CDR1 is MDHEN and CDR2 is SYDVKM. In DNA, the CDR3 is TGTGCCAGCAGTGTACCGGGACAGGAGGCAGAGACCCAGTACTTC. The encoded protein is CASSVPGQEAETQYF.

V is TRBV30 and J is TRBJ2-1, with D perhaps matching TRBD2 (5 bases). Germline V lookup: CDR1 GTSNPN, CDR2 SVGIG (reference sequence). V was clipped by 5 bases and J by 7 bases, with 15 bases between them. This CDR3 spans 13 amino acids. In nucleotides, the CDR3 is TGTGCCTGGCTAGCTCCTTCCGGGAATGAGCAGTTCTTC. It encodes CAWLAPSGNEQFF.

The J gene is TRBJ2-3, the V gene TRBV5-4; D unclear. Trimming took off 4 bases at V and 0 bases at J, with 12 bases between the two ends. The CDR3 is made up of 15 amino acids. Germline loops: CDR1 SGHNT, CDR2 YYREEE (reference sequence). CDR3 protein: CASSQTTSSTDTQYF. The CDR3 DNA is TGTGCCAGCAGCCAAACTACGTCTAGCACAGATACGCAGTATTTT. The entire variable domain, with the rest obtained from reference TRBV5-4 and TRBJ2-3, is as follows: ETGVTQSPTHLIKTRGQQVTLRCSSQSGHNTVSWYQQALGQGPQFIFQYYREEENGRGNFPPRFSGLQFPNYSSELNVNALELDDSALYLCASSQTTSSTDTQYFGPGTRLTVL.

V and J are TRBV24-1 and TRBJ1-5; no firm D call. Per germline, CDR1 KGHDR and CDR2 SFDVKD. This CDR3 is 15 amino acids long. Trimming left V 2 bases short and J 3 bases short, with 10 bases between. The CDR3 nucleotides are TGTGCCACCAGTGATTCTAGAGATTACAATCAGCCCCAGCATTTT. Protein: CATSDSRDYNQPQHF.

The CDR3 loop is CASSDRVSTDTQYF. CDR3 bases: TGTGCCAGCAGCGACAGAGTCAGCACAGATACGCAGTATTTT. The chain links TRBV2 to TRBJ2-3, with TRBD1 as a possible D gene (5 bases). Germline CDR1 and CDR2: SNHLY and FYNNEI. This CDR3 comprises 14 residues. The V and J ends lost 6 bases and 0 bases respectively, with 10 bases between them.

This clone has more than one count but fewer than ten. This rearrangement joins TRBV19 to TRBJ2-2; possible D gene TRBD2, 6 bases. Trimming cost V 0 bases and J 4 bases, with 15 bases left between them. The CDR3 has 17 residues. Germline V gene sequence: CDR1 LNHDA, CDR2 SQIVND (reference sequence). The CDR3 coding sequence is TGTGCCAGTAGTATAGATTTTCGGAGGGTCGGCACCGGGGAGCTGTTTTTT. Translated: CASSIDFRRVGTGELFF.

V is TRBV11-2 and J is TRBJ2-7; 7 bases line up with TRBD1. Germline CDR1 is SGHAT and CDR2 is FQNNGV. The V segment lost 5 bases and the J segment 6 bases; nucleotides outside the gene matches: 4. CDR3 length: 12 residues. Here the CDR3 reads CASSRQGSEQYF. CDR3 nucleotide sequence: TGTGCCAGCAGCCGACAGGGATCCGAGCAGTACTTC.